The 6 T cell receptor beta chains in this list originate from one sample, sequenced in a study of tumor-infiltrating lymphocytes in primary liver carcinoma. TCR beta cDNA was prepared out of roughly 0.45 ug total RNA by means of a constant-region primer. Slightly modified ARM-PCR served as the procedure for the TCR beta libraries. These libraries came from three rounds of nested multiplex PCR. A C-beta reverse primer and TRBV1-TRBV30 forward primers served in each of the first two PCR rounds, at 10 cycles apiece. TCRdb fed the multiplex PCR reads into MiXCR, producing one record per CDR3 protein. Of roughly 200,000 distinct CDR3 sequences in the sample, around four fifths were seen once. It was from around 20-30 mg of unsorted bulk tissue that RNA and DNA were co-extracted. Sequenced material: tumor tissue from primary liver carcinoma. The source of these receptors is a man aged 35 to 55 with primary liver carcinoma and hepatitis B virus infection.

Points on this clonotype: A read error is likely, as this CDR3 ends without the conserved phenylalanine or tryptophan. The chain recombines TRBV11-1 with TRBJ2-7; 7 bases match TRBD2. The CDR3 runs 13 residues. Germline CDR1 SGHAT, CDR2 FQDESV (reference sequence). CDR3 nucleotide sequence: TGTACCAGCAGCGGGAAGCGATCCTACGAGCAGTACTTG. Encoded protein: CTSSGKRSYEQYL.

This clonotype appeared a few times. At one end the junction does not follow the germline gene, possibly because of a read error. The gene calls are TRBV29-1 and TRBJ2-5, with D possibly matching TRBD1 (6 bases). This CDR3 has 14 amino acids. Per germline, CDR1 SQVTM and CDR2 ANQGSEA. The CDR3 DNA follows: TGCAGTTTTAGGACAGCATCATTTCAAGAGGCCCAGTACTTC. Translated: CSFRTASFQEAQYF.

As regards this clonotype: An end of the junction differs from the germline gene, which may be a read error. The chain joins TRBV11-1 to TRBJ1-6; TRBD1 might be the D (5 bases). The CDR3 is 13 amino acids. CDR1 SGHAT and CDR2 FQDESV come from the germline V gene (reference sequence). Here the CDR3 reads CAGGRTLVSPLHF. The CDR3 nucleotides are TGTGCCGGCGGCCGGACACTGGTTTCACCCCTCCACTTC.

Concerning this clonotype itself: A read error may account for a junction end that differs from germline. The V call is TRBV4-2, the J call TRBJ1-2; perhaps TRBD1 as D (6 bases). The CDR3 is 14 residues long. The germline gives CDR1 LGHNA, CDR2 YNFKEQ. CDR3 sequence reads: CASNQEWTDNGYTF. The CDR3 region has the DNA TGTGCCAGCAACCAAGAATGGACAGATAATGGCTACACCTTC.

In regard to this clonotype: Lacking the conserved final phenylalanine or tryptophan, this CDR3 likely reflects a read error. This chain's CDR3 is CASSLMGGPSGNTIYL. The DNA of the CDR3 is TGTGCCAGCAGTTTAATGGGGGGCCCCTCTGGAAACACCATATATCTT. The rearrangement joins TRBV28 to TRBJ1-3; TRBD1 is a possible D gene (6 bases). The germline gives CDR1 MDHEN, CDR2 SYDVKM. The V and J ends lost 2 bases and 0 bases respectively, with 11 bases between them. The CDR3 contains 16 residues.

Regarding this clonotype: Without the conserved terminal phenylalanine or tryptophan, this CDR3 likely stems from a read error. No DNA is shown, since the ends of the CDR3 on it are uncertain; the CDR3 is the one TCRdb lists. The V call is TRBV6-1, the J call TRBJ2-5; TRBD1 reflects the table's D call only, with no check against the DNA. The germline V gene encodes CDR1 MNHNS and CDR2 SASEGT. The CDR3 adds up to 17 amino acids, both ends counted. CDR3: CASSEYVPGQGRETQYL.